This T cell receptor beta chain came from a study of cytomegalovirus exposure and HLA in healthy donors. Points from the study as a whole: The study recorded about 150 TCR beta chains that were cytomegalovirus-associated.

Healthy bone marrow donors supplied every sample. Vbeta (60) and Jbeta (13) primers were used in the PCR. As originally analysed: Unique TCR beta chains totaled roughly 81 million in a later count, with approximately 11 million of them shared. TCRdb keeps only in-frame clones here, not all; method: immunoSEQ multiplex PCR. Clonal size and the V and J genes are those of that table, whereas D and trimming came from the DNA. The sample consists of more than 140,000 clones, less than 65% of them appearing once. In regard to this clone: Its antigen is as yet unknown.

Sequencing used PBMCs. The receptor was isolated from a woman in her 30s in good health and CMV-seropositive.

The CDR3 region has the DNA TGCAGCGCCCCCCACAGGGGGGCTAACTATGGCTACACCTTC. It translates to CSAPHRGANYGYTF. The V gene is TRBV29-1, the J gene TRBJ1-2; 8 bases fit TRBD1. CDR1 is SQVTM, CDR2 ANQGSEA, per germline. The CDR3 consists of 14 residues. The V segment lost 7 bases and the J segment 0 bases; nucleotides outside the gene matches: 7.